This TCR beta chain was sequenced during a study of T cells in Graves' hyperthyroidism and ophthalmopathy. The study's findings and limits: Blood also carried most thyroid clonotypes expanded above 0.001.

This clonotype has a count of ten or more. As yet, its antigen is unknown. Patients were aged 18 to 65, had disease duration under 2 months, and had newly diagnosed hyperthyroidism. Amplified regions were TCR beta CDR3 sequences from RNA transcripts. HTBI primers were employed in a first-round RT-PCR of the TCR CDR3. From the multiplex PCR reads, TCRdb called clonotypes with MiXCR, one entry per CDR3 protein. Of 150,000 to 200,000 distinct CDR3 sequences in the sample, about a tenth are singletons; the top ten hold roughly 23%. The TCR was taken from a woman younger than 30 with Graves' hyperthyroidism that later progressed to Graves' ophthalmopathy. Sequencing was performed on blood.

This CDR3 is CSVERGHEQFF. Here the CDR3 DNA reads TGCAGCGTTGAACGCGGACATGAGCAGTTCTTC. The rearrangement uses TRBV29-1 and TRBJ2-1; D gene uncertain. Germline V gene data show CDR1 as SQVTM and CDR2 as ANQGSEA. V lost 2 bases and J lost 8, with 7 bases in between. The CDR3 has 11 amino acids.